This TCR beta chain was profiled in a study of T-cell reconstitution after alpha-beta-depleted transplantation in children. Findings and limits, study-wide: Surviving recipient T cells and thymic progenitors accounted for the high day-60 TCRbeta diversity observed in some patients. After one year, T-cell counts and TCRbeta diversity mostly came from new T cells. Reportedly, roughly two months post-transplant, alpha-beta T cells arose from several hundred expanded graft clones.

With regard to this clonotype: Its antigen is not known.

Germline V gives CDR1 SEHNR, CDR2 FQNEAQ (reference sequence). Trimming removed 10 bases from V and 4 bases from J; junction bases left unmatched: 11. The CDR3 loop spans 14 amino acids. Researchers prepared the TCRbeta library using unique molecular identifiers, the study reports. From the PCR reads, TCRdb called clonotypes with MiXCR, one entry per CDR3 protein. The sample includes about 300,000 distinct CDR3 sequences, 10% of them seen just once. This sample comprised PBMCs, obtained before TCRalphabeta/CD19-depleted stem cell transplant. The chain uses TRBV7-9 and TRBJ2-5; 8 nucleotides align to TRBD1. The clonotype was recovered from a boy under two years old with acute myeloid leukemia, due to receive a stem cell transplant. The chain's CDR3 is CAMGSRTGRETQYF. The CDR3 DNA follows: TGTGCCATGGGCTCGAGGACAGGGAGAGAGACCCAGTACTTC.